This TCR beta chain was profiled in a study of blood T cell repertoires in COVID-19. About the study: From the United States, Italy and Spain came samples of acute and convalescent COVID-19. PBMCs, B-cell-depleted T cells, or T cells were the source of the cDNA or gDNA that made up the material.

Per the original data handling: Nucleated cell number was recorded as an estimate derived from reference gene primer amplification. Sequencing used immunoSEQ multiplex PCR; TCRdb keeps in-frame clones, though not all of them. V and J calls and clone size come straight from that table; D and trimming were deduced from the DNA. The sample includes approximately 54,000 clones, around 88% seen only once; the top ten take under 15%. The CDR3 length is 13 residues. Looked up from germline, CDR1 is SGHTA and CDR2 is FQGTGA. V dropped 5 bases and J dropped 1 base, with 9 bases sitting between them. This receptor was obtained from a human donor in a cohort sampled during active COVID-19. The rearrangement links TRBV7-3 to TRBJ2-7; unclear D gene. Sequenced: peripheral blood. CDR3 in amino acids: CASSRGGSYEQYF. CDR3 DNA: TGTGCCAGCAGCCGCGGTGGTTCCTACGAGCAGTACTTC.